The clone carrying this TCR beta chain was detected a few times. Once RNA had been extracted, it was reverse transcribed into cDNA to act as the sequencing template. TCRdb keeps only in-frame clones here, not all; method: immunoSEQ multiplex PCR. Of 200,000 to 250,000 clones detected, more than 45% appear once; the ten largest clones hold roughly 1.4%. These data come from a study of CD8+ T cells in alopecia areata. Across the study: At a dose of 5 to 10 mg twice daily, oral tofacitinib was given to treated patients. The investigators scored severity in treated patients by the percentage of affected scalp area.

Sample treatment: oral pan-JAK inhibitor, 5-10 mg twice daily. The sorting of PBMCs gave CD4+ and CD8+ T cells. Trimming cost V 6 bases and J 0 bases, with 12 bases left between them. The CDR3 contains 15 residues. Per the germline V gene, CDR1 is SSHAT and CDR2 is FNYEAQ (reference sequence). This receptor was identified in a human donor with alopecia areata. This chain uses TRBV7-7 with TRBJ2-1; D is ambiguous. This specimen consisted of CD4+ T cells sorted from blood, obtained at week 4, from a patient treated with tofacitinib. CDR3 bases: TGTGCCAGCAGGTCATATAGGAGCTCCTACAATGAGCAGTTCTTC. Its translation: CASRSYRSSYNEQFF. The whole variable domain, remainder taken from reference TRBV7-7 and TRBJ2-1, is GAGVSQSPRYKVTKRGQDVTLRCDPISSHATLYWYQQALGQGPEFLTYFNYEAQPDKSGLPSDRFSAERPEGSISTLTIQRTEQRDSAMYRCASRSYRSSYNEQFFGPGTRLTVL.